Below are 14 T cell receptor beta chains sequenced from a single sample in a study of regulatory T cells in long-lasting Graves disease. Specified time point: persistent/refractory GD, antithyroid drugs over 5 years with positive TRAb. There was RNA extracted from PBMCs, and the TCR library was made from it. Construction of the TCR beta libraries employed iRepertoire HTBI primers in conjunction with Arm-PCR of CDR3 regions. TCRdb redid the calling of the multiplex PCR reads with MiXCR, one entry per CDR3 protein. The table includes about 470,000 distinct CDR3 sequences, about 20% detected once. The sequencing here drew on peripheral blood mononuclear cells (PBMCs), taken when the disease was refractory, from a patient treated with antithyroid drugs. These receptors all come from a female donor with Graves disease.

A few counts support this clonotype. The chain couples TRBV7-2 to TRBJ2-7; D gene uncertain. Between the trimmed V and J ends, which lost 1 base and 3 bases, there was a span of 16 bases. The germline V gene encodes CDR1 SGHTA and CDR2 FQGNSA. The CDR3 consists of 16 residues. CDR3 sequence: CASSLVGQRQLYEQYF. The CDR3 nucleotides read TGTGCCAGCAGCTTAGTGGGTCAGAGACAACTCTACGAGCAGTACTTC.

This clonotype came up many times. V and J are TRBV15 and TRBJ1-4, with 7 nucleotides matching TRBD1. The germline gives CDR1 LNHNV, CDR2 YYDKDF (reference sequence). The V and J ends lost 3 bases and 0 bases, in that order; junction bases with no gene match: 1. This CDR3 has 15 amino acids. For the CDR3, the DNA is TGTGCCACCAGCAGGGACAGGACAACTAATGAAAAACTGTTTTTT. Its translation is CATSRDRTTNEKLFF.

The genes are TRBV7-9 and TRBJ1-3; 8 bases line up with TRBD1. Losses at the gene ends were 3 bases for V and 0 bases for J; bases not matched to a gene: 4. The CDR3 covers 16 residues. The germline V gene encodes CDR1 SEHNR and CDR2 FQNEAQ (reference sequence). DNA of the CDR3: TGTGCCAGCAGCTTGATTACAGGGGGCTCTGGAAACACCATATATTTT. Translation gives CASSLITGGSGNTIYF.

This rearrangement joins TRBV30 to TRBJ1-4; possibly TRBD1 for D (5 bases). Per the germline V gene, CDR1 is GTSNPN and CDR2 is SVGIG (reference sequence). Trimming pared 4 bases from V and 5 bases from J, leaving 14 bases between. CDR3 length: 14 amino acids. CDR3: CAWTLRGRNEKLFF. The CDR3 region has the DNA TGTGCCTGGACCCTCCGGGGGAGAAATGAAAAACTGTTTTTT.

Comment on this clonotype: This could be a read error, since a much larger clone is one nucleotide away. The conserved closing phenylalanine or tryptophan is absent in this CDR3, likely reflecting a read error. The chain has TRBV7-2 and TRBJ1-1, with 7 bases matching TRBD1. The CDR3 has 13 amino acids. Looked up from germline, CDR1 is SGHTA and CDR2 is FQGNSA. After removal of 7 bases from V and 5 bases from J, the junction contained 7 bases not matched to a gene. The CDR3 sequence is CASIGTVLTEAFL. CDR3 DNA sequence: TGTGCCAGCATCGGGACAGTTTTGACTGAAGCTTTCCTT.

CDR3 amino acids: CASCHGGGSTDTQYF. CDR3 sequence (DNA): TGTGCCAGCTGCCACGGGGGCGGGAGCACAGATACGCAGTATTTT. V usage is TRBV28 and J usage is TRBJ2-3; D possibly uses TRBD1 or TRBD2 (6 bases each). From germline, CDR1 is MDHEN and CDR2 SYDVKM. This CDR3 has 15 amino acids. The ends were cut back, 8 bases at V and 0 bases at J, with 15 bases in the middle.

CDR3 protein: CAWSVGGTGVTGELFF. The CDR3 DNA sequence: TGTGCCTGGAGTGTAGGTGGGACAGGCGTCACCGGGGAGCTGTTTTTT. The rearrangement joins TRBV30 to TRBJ2-2; 8 positions match TRBD1. V trimming: 0 bases; J trimming: 4 bases; junction bases outside the gene matches: 7. Germline V gene data show CDR1 as GTSNPN and CDR2 as SVGIG (reference sequence). This CDR3 has 16 amino acids.

Note on this clonotype: An end of the junction does not agree with germline; a read error may underlie this. V gene TRBV7-7 combines with J gene TRBJ2-5; D is perhaps TRBD1 or TRBD2 (6 bases each). There are 14 residues in the CDR3. Germline assignment: CDR1 SSHAT and CDR2 FNYEAQ (reference sequence). Here the CDR3 DNA reads TGTGCTAGCAGCTTCAGGGGACTCCAAGAGACCCAGTACTTC. Its translation: CASSFRGLQETQYF.

The gene calls are TRBV6-2 or TRBV6-3 and TRBJ2-7; the match to TRBD2 covers 13 bases. Germline lookup yields CDR1 MNHEY and CDR2 SVGEGT. V was clipped by 4 bases and J by 3 bases; unmatched bases: 9. This CDR3 spans 17 amino acids. CDR3 in DNA: TGTGCCAGCAGTTCCCGGACTAGCGGGAGATCTGGCTACGAGCAGTACTTC. It is translated as CASSSRTSGRSGYEQYF.

This clonotype was counted many times. The gene calls are TRBV27 and TRBJ2-7; D gene unclear. Germline CDR1 reads MNHEY; CDR2 reads SMNVEV (reference sequence). V lost 1 base, J lost 2 bases, and 9 bases lay in between. CDR3 length: 14 residues. For the CDR3, the DNA is TGTGCCAGCAGTTTATTCCCCCGGCCCTACGAGCAGTACTTC. Translated: CASSLFPRPYEQYF.

This clonotype was detected many times. This chain joins TRBV7-8 and TRBJ1-1; D is unresolved. Germline-derived CDR1 and CDR2 are SGHVS and FQNEAQ. The V gene lost 7 bases and the J gene lost 5 bases, with 26 bases spanning the gap. This CDR3 region has 17 residues. CDR3 nucleotide sequence: TGTGCCAGCATTCCAGAACGGAGCGGCCGACTGGGGACTGAAGCTTTCTTT. Translating gives CASIPERSGRLGTEAFF.

This clonotype occurred a few times. The gene calls are TRBV18 and TRBJ1-1, with TRBD1 identical over 8 bases. Germline V gene data show CDR1 as KGHSH and CDR2 as LQKENI. This CDR3 contains 17 residues. The trim removed 2 bases at V and 0 bases at J, leaving 8 bases unmatched. The CDR3 nucleotides read TGTGCCAGCTCACCAAACTACCCGACAGGGGTGAACACTGAAGCTTTCTTT. The encoded protein is CASSPNYPTGVNTEAFF.

This chain joins TRBV15 and TRBJ2-1; 10 positions match TRBD2. V lost 1 base, J lost 6 bases, and 6 bases stayed unmatched. CDR1 is LNHNV and CDR2 is YYDKDF in the germline V gene (reference sequence). The CDR3 contains 16 residues. The CDR3 sequence is CATSRAGLAGVNEQFF. The CDR3, as DNA: TGTGCCACCAGCAGAGCCGGGCTAGCGGGAGTCAATGAGCAGTTCTTC.

This clonotype was observed a handful of times. The chain recombines TRBV4-1 with TRBJ2-7, with TRBD1 matching 11 bases. The CDR3 sequence is 16 residues long. The germline V gene has CDR1 MGHRA and CDR2 YSYEKL. V dropped 0 bases and J dropped 9; count of bases not matched to a gene: 10. The chain's CDR3 is CASSQDPTGTGGRQYF. The CDR3 region has the DNA TGCGCCAGCAGCCAAGACCCAACAGGGACAGGGGGTCGGCAGTACTTC.